These T cell receptor beta chains were read from a single sample in a study of blood T cell repertoires in COVID-19. Only in-frame clones appear in the TCRdb table, and some are missing; sequencing was by immunoSEQ multiplex PCR. The sample gives roughly 70,000 clones, around nine tenths of which show up once; 2.5% to 3% is in the top ten. Source material: peripheral blood. The receptors originated from a man in his sixties or seventies with active or convalescent COVID-19. CDR3s include the opening cysteine and the closing phenylalanine or tryptophan. Each record gives: clone size, D gene, J gene, V gene, CDR3 protein, CDR3 DNA. D genes are given only for firm matches. Clone size is not always given. Where it is, it says once, few, many or a class for expanded clones.

-	TRBD1	TRBJ1-5	TRBV4-1	CASSSDPGQGHQPQHF	TGCGCCAGCAGCTCAGACCCGGGACAGGGCCATCAGCCCCAGCATTTT
-	-	TRBJ1-6	TRBV30	CAWGTGLNSPLHF	TGTGCCTGGGGAACAGGGCTGAATTCACCCCTCCACTTT
-	TRBD1	TRBJ1-4	TRBV19	CASSIGQGGAEKLFF	TGTGCCAGTAGTATTGGACAGGGTGGCGCTGAAAAACTGTTTTTT
-	-	TRBJ1-5	TRBV18	CASSPDRDQPQHF	TGTGCCAGCTCACCTGATCGGGATCAGCCCCAGCATTTT
-	-	TRBJ1-3	TRBV10-3	CAIRAGGAGNTIYF	TGTGCCATCAGAGCCGGGGGTGCTGGAAACACCATATATTTT
-	-	TRBJ1-6	TRBV23-1	CASSQSGHINSPLHF	TGCGCCAGCAGTCAATCGGGGCACATTAATTCACCCCTCCACTTT
-	TRBD1	TRBJ1-2	TRBV3-1/TRBV3-2	CASSSRDSGGYTF	TGTGCCAGCAGCAGTAGGGACAGTGGTGGCTACACCTTC
-	TRBD1	TRBJ2-1	TRBV5-1	CASSRTGGNNEQFF	TGCGCCAGCAGCAGGACAGGGGGTAACAATGAGCAGTTCTTC
-	-	TRBJ2-1	TRBV7-3	CASSLYSRSEQFF	TGTGCCAGCAGCTTATATAGCCGGAGTGAGCAGTTCTTC
-	TRBD1	TRBJ1-1	TRBV2	CASNDRGPAEAFF	TGTGCCAGCAACGACAGGGGGCCTGCTGAAGCTTTCTTT
-	TRBD1	TRBJ1-2	TRBV5-6	CASSLDQTGRMGYTF	TGTGCCAGCAGCTTGGACCAGACAGGGAGAATGGGCTACACCTTC
-	-	TRBJ2-2	TRBV2	CASKEYPGGELFF	TGTGCCAGCAAAGAATACCCGGGAGGGGAGCTGTTTTTT
-	-	TRBJ1-2	TRBV10-1	CASSESLPYGYTF	TGCGCCAGCAGTGAGTCTCTCCCCTATGGCTACACCTTC
-	-	TRBJ1-1	TRBV27	CASTPGQGRSVAFF	TGTGCCAGCACCCCCGGGCAGGGTAGGTCGGTTGCTTTCTTT
-	TRBD2	TRBJ2-2	TRBV29-1	CSVGTSVANTGELFF	TGCAGCGTTGGCACTAGCGTCGCGAACACCGGGGAGCTGTTTTTT
-	TRBD1	TRBJ2-1	TRBV5-1	CASSLGDRYNEQFF	TGCGCCAGCAGCTTGGGGGACAGATACAATGAGCAGTTCTTC
-	-	TRBJ1-6	TRBV28	CASGFTGNNSPLHF	TGTGCCAGCGGCTTTACAGGGAATAATTCACCCCTCCACTTT
-	TRBD1	TRBJ2-7	TRBV30	CAWSPGTGEAEQYF	TGTGCCTGGAGTCCCGGGACAGGGGAGGCCGAGCAGTACTTC
-	TRBD2	TRBJ2-3	TRBV18	CASSPLERGITDTQYF	TGTGCCAGCTCACCCTTAGAGCGGGGGATCACAGATACGCAGTATTTT
-	TRBD2	TRBJ2-5	TRBV6-5	CASSYAAGGGETQYF	TGTGCCAGCAGTTACGCGGCGGGAGGCGGAGAGACCCAGTACTTC
-	TRBD2	TRBJ2-1	TRBV7-8	CASSLASGTSRRWVYNEQFF	TGTGCCAGCAGCTTAGCCTCCGGGACTAGCAGACGCTGGGTCTACAATGAGCAGTTCTTC
-	-	TRBJ2-7	TRBV10-1	CASSMGAPRPEQYF	TGCGCCAGCTCTATGGGGGCCCCCCGTCCGGAGCAGTACTTC
-	TRBD1	TRBJ1-4	TRBV5-6	CASSFGQGFNEKLFF	TGTGCCAGCAGCTTTGGACAGGGGTTCAATGAAAAACTGTTTTTT
-	-	TRBJ2-2	TRBV29-1	CSVFLAITGELFF	TGCAGCGTTTTCCTAGCGATCACCGGGGAGCTGTTTTTT
-	TRBD1	TRBJ1-5	TRBV19	CASSGTADQPQHF	TGTGCCAGTAGTGGGACAGCCGATCAGCCCCAGCATTTT
once	TRBD1	TRBJ1-1	TRBV29-1	CSAGSGQGGTEAFF	TGCAGCGCCGGCTCTGGACAGGGGGGCACTGAAGCTTTCTTT
once	-	TRBJ2-1	TRBV6-5	CASSGGSPYNEQFF	TGTGCCAGCAGCGGGGGTTCGCCCTACAATGAGCAGTTCTTC
-	-	TRBJ1-5	TRBV30	CAWSRDNQPQHF	TGTGCCTGGAGCAGGGACAATCAGCCCCAGCATTTT
-	TRBD2	TRBJ2-5	TRBV5-1	CASSFKTSGGVYQETQYF	TGCGCCAGCAGCTTTAAGACTAGCGGGGGGGTTTATCAAGAGACCCAGTACTTC
-	-	TRBJ1-5	TRBV6-2/TRBV6-3	CASSPRLNQPQHF	TGTGCCAGCAGCCCCCGTCTCAATCAGCCCCAGCATTTT
-	TRBD1	TRBJ2-7	TRBV5-1	CASSKGQGGSSYEQYF	TGCGCCAGCAGCAAGGGACAGGGGGGAAGCTCCTACGAGCAGTACTTC
-	-	TRBJ1-6	TRBV7-8	CASSLALRVSSYNSPLHF	TGTGCCAGCAGCTTAGCGCTGAGGGTTAGCTCCTATAATTCACCCCTCCACTTT
-	-	TRBJ2-1	TRBV6-1	CASSERVNEQFF	TGTGCCAGCAGTGAAAGAGTAAATGAGCAGTTCTTC
-	-	TRBJ2-3	TRBV6-4	CASSGQPSTDTQYF	TGTGCCAGCAGTGGGCAACCAAGCACAGATACGCAGTATTTT
-	TRBD1	TRBJ1-6	TRBV2	CASRGDRGGWNSPLHF	TGTGCCAGCAGAGGGGACAGGGGAGGATGGAATTCACCCCTCCACTTT
-	-	TRBJ2-3	TRBV7-9	CASRPRASDTQYF	TGTGCCAGCAGGCCGCGGGCCTCAGATACGCAGTATTTT
-	-	TRBJ2-7	TRBV7-8	CASSPHWGVEQYF	TGTGCCAGCAGCCCTCACTGGGGGGTCGAGCAGTACTTC
-	TRBD1	TRBJ2-3	TRBV5-6	CASSLGPPGGTGGPDTQYF	TGTGCCAGCAGCTTGGGCCCACCGGGTGGGACAGGGGGGCCAGATACGCAGTATTTT
-	TRBD1	TRBJ1-3	TRBV6-5	CAVVDRASGNTIYF	TGTGCCGTCGTGGACAGGGCCTCTGGAAACACCATATATTTT
-	-	TRBJ2-7	TRBV21-1	CASNYPNGTSNPYEQYF	TGTGCCAGCAACTATCCCAACGGGACTAGCAACCCCTACGAGCAGTACTTC
-	TRBD2	TRBJ2-1	TRBV18	CASSPGTSVATYNEQFF	TGTGCCAGCTCACCAGGGACTAGCGTGGCTACCTACAATGAGCAGTTCTTC
-	-	TRBJ1-2	TRBV4-2	CASSRSGSGGYTF	TGTGCCAGCAGCCGGTCGGGGTCGGGCGGCTACACCTTC
-	-	TRBJ1-4	TRBV5-4	CASSGSQDEKLFF	TGTGCCAGCAGCGGGAGCCAGGACGAAAAACTGTTTTTT
-	-	TRBJ2-2	TRBV7-6	CASVRGMNTGELFF	TGTGCCAGCGTCCGGGGGATGAACACCGGGGAGCTGTTTTTT
-	-	TRBJ1-2	TRBV5-6	CASSLLTARAPRADF	TGTGCCAGCAGCTTGCTCACAGCTCGCGCACCCCGAGCAGACTTC